This paragraph covers one T cell receptor beta chain sequence. This clone's antigen is unknown. No clone much larger than this one lies a single base away; base qualities are absent. These data are taken from a study of graft-versus-host responses after intestinal transplantation (dated by TCRdb to the early 2020s). Looking at the study overall: Multivisceral, liver-intestinal, or isolated intestinal transplants were received by the recipients. All recipients received anti-thymocyte globulin induction followed by maintenance tacrolimus and steroids for approximately 3 years. After intestinal transplantation, graft-versus-host and host-versus-graft alloreactive T cell clones in the graft, circulation and bone marrow were tracked using bulk TCR-beta CDR3 sequencing. To identify alloreactive clones, pre-transplant mixed lymphocyte reaction products were sequenced and compared with unstimulated pre-transplant donor and recipient T cells. A cohort of 24 intestinal transplant recipients, including one retransplant, was enrolled, and a few patients lacking pretransplant specimens were excluded. A peak of at least 4% donor T cells among recipient peripheral blood mononuclear cells was the definition used for donor T cell macrochimerism. Instead of going to the commercial service, samples from a few later patients were sequenced in-house on an Illumina MiSeq and processed with MiXCR. The paper's findings and limits, for the study overall: Conclusions were limited by the relatively low number and heterogeneity of intestinal transplant patients. Early after transplant, peak levels of circulating GvH clones were associated with declines in HvG clones. GvH clones turned up in recipient bone marrow, with some appearing earlier in ileal mucosa or blood, a pattern consistent with an intestinal mucosal origin. High GvH to HvG T cell clonal ratios were observed in the allografts of patients with donor T cell macrochimerism.

The library was made by the immunoSEQ multiplex PCR assay. For most patients, genomic DNA was isolated using the Qiagen DNeasy Blood and Tissue Kit and was shipped frozen to Adaptive Biotechnologies for TCR sequencing. For most patients, genomic DNA was subjected to high-throughput TCR-beta CDR3 sequencing by Adaptive Biotechnologies. As for the authors' bioinformatics: Adaptive's ImmunoSEQ software supplied the TCR sequencing data for about 18 patients, while MiXCR and VDJtools were used to process a few other patients. CD4 versus CD8 sorting errors were corrected by removing sequences found in both subsets at a frequency ratio below 5:1. CDR3 nucleotide sequences shared between donor and recipient were removed because their origin could not be assigned. At least 2-fold expansion over unstimulated cells and a minimum CFSE-low frequency of 0.002% (template counts) or 0.001% (read counts) were required for clones to be classified as alloreactive. Clones detected in sequenced pre-transplant spleen, lymph node, or MLR CFSE-low populations of the donor or recipient were defined as mappable. Cumulative frequency of alloreactive clones was calculated as a percentage of all sequences weighted by copy number. TCRdb's version of the immuneACCESS table is confined to in-frame rearrangements and falls short of the full clone set. An unresolved V gene accounts for under half of the shortfall where checked; the remainder is of unknown origin. Clonal size and the V and J genes are those of that table, whereas D and trimming came from the DNA. For this sample there are around 110,000 clones; more than 90% appear just once. Of the sample, 0.23% falls within the top ten clones.

This specimen's time point label, per the study, means: cells obtained before transplantation from donor or recipient. CD3+CD4+ and CD3+CD8+ populations were FACS-sorted from unstimulated pre-transplant donor and recipient cells taken from spleen or lymph nodes. Trimming costs V 0 bases and J 7 bases, and their ends lie 19 bases apart. CDR1 and CDR2 are drawn from the germline V gene: SGHTA, FQGNSA. The CDR3 measures 17 amino acids from cysteine to phenylalanine. Only the CDR3 portion is preserved as DNA: 51 bases, with reading frame beginning at the first base. The sequence was obtained from a human donor who was the organ donor for an intestinal transplant. Sample: unstimulated CD4+ T cells sorted from spleen or lymph node cells, taken before transplant. The chain uses TRBV7-2 and TRBJ2-1; the D gene is possibly TRBD2, with 6 bases matching. The CDR3 region has the sequence CASSLALGQGSGNEQFF. The sequenced DNA is TGTGCCAGCAGCTTAGCGCTGGGGCAGGGAAGCGGGAATGAGCAGTTCTTC.